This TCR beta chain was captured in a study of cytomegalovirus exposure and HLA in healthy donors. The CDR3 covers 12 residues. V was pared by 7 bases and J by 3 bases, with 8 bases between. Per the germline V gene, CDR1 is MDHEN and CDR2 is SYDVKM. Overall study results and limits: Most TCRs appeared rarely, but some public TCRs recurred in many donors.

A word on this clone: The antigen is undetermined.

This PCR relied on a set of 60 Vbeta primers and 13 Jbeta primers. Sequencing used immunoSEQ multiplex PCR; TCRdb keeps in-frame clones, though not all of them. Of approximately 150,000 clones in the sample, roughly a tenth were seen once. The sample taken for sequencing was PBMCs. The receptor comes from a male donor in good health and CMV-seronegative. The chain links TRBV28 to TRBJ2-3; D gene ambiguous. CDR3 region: CASTPTTDTQYF. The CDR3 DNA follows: TGTGCCAGCACACCAACAACAGATACGCAGTATTTT.